The T cell receptor beta chain described here comes from a study of T-cell reconstitution after alpha-beta-depleted transplantation in children. This clonotype was picked up a small number of times. The library targeted TCRbeta and was prepared with unique molecular identifiers. TCRdb re-called the PCR reads with MiXCR, one entry per CDR3 protein. The sample carries 500,000 to 600,000 distinct CDR3 sequences, 15% to 20% recorded once. Trimming removed 4 bases from V and 2 bases from J, with 14 bases in between. This CDR3 is 15 amino acids long. Germline loops: CDR1 SGHRS, CDR2 YFSETQ. The clonotype comes from a human donor who donated a stem cell graft to a child with acute lymphoblastic leukemia. Source: PBMCs from the stem cell graft donor, taken from the stem cell graft. The chain combines TRBV5-1 with TRBJ2-3; D could derive from TRBD1 or TRBD2 (6 bases each). CDR3 residues: CASSPPWGATDTQYF. The CDR3 DNA follows: TGCGCCAGCAGCCCCCCATGGGGGGCCACAGATACGCAGTATTTT.